A single sample gave rise to the 28 T cell receptor beta chains below, sequenced in a study of cytomegalovirus exposure and HLA in healthy donors. It was with 60 Vbeta and 13 Jbeta primers that the PCR ran. Sequencing was performed with immunoSEQ multiplex PCR; in TCRdb, only in-frame clones are kept and a portion is missing. The sample records around 230,000 clones, roughly 84% being singletons. What was sequenced was PBMCs. The receptors here all came from a girl aged 2-9 years in good health and CMV-seronegative.

The chain combines TRBV5-4 with TRBJ2-7, with TRBD1 matching 11 bases. The length of the CDR3 is 16 residues. The germline V gene has CDR1 SGHNT and CDR2 YYREEE (reference sequence). J lost 0 bases, V lost 0 bases, and 2 bases had no gene match. The CDR3: CASSLGGTGGSYEQYF. The CDR3 bases are TGTGCCAGCAGCTTGGGGGGGACAGGGGGCTCCTACGAGCAGTACTTC.

The J gene is TRBJ1-1, the V gene TRBV5-1; no firm D call. CDR1 is SGHRS and CDR2 is YFSETQ in the germline V gene. CDR3 length: 14 amino acids. The ends were cut back, 1 base at V and 7 bases at J, with 14 bases in the middle. The CDR3 region is CASSLTGEVGEAFF. Here the CDR3 DNA reads TGCGCCAGCAGCTTGACCGGTGAGGTGGGTGAAGCTTTCTTT.

V usage is TRBV7-9 and J usage is TRBJ1-2; TRBD1 is a possible D gene (5 bases). V gave up 5 bases and J gave up 7 bases, with 20 bases separating them. CDR1 SEHNR and CDR2 FQNEAQ come from the germline V gene (reference sequence). The CDR3 covers 15 residues. CDR3 DNA: TGTGCCAGCAGCCCAACCTCTGGAGGGGCTGGTGGCTACACCTTC. Protein product: CASSPTSGGAGGYTF.

The genes are TRBV5-1 and TRBJ1-3; a possible D gene is TRBD1 (6 bases). This CDR3 region has 16 residues. V lost 0 bases to trimming and J lost 0 bases, with 10 bases between them. CDR1 and CDR2 from the germline V gene are SGHRS and YFSETQ. CDR3: CASSLGQGSSGNTIYF. CDR3 nucleotide sequence: TGCGCCAGCAGCTTGGGGCAGGGGAGCTCTGGAAACACCATATATTTT.

V usage is TRBV9 and J usage is TRBJ1-2; 12 bases align to TRBD1. CDR3 length equals 18 residues. V dropped 4 bases and J dropped 3; count of bases not matched to a gene: 13. Per germline, CDR1 SGDLS and CDR2 YYNGEE. The CDR3 nucleotides are TGTGCCAGCAGCCTCCTTCCGGGACAGGGGGCGCAGGACTATGGCTACACCTTC. Encoded protein: CASSLLPGQGAQDYGYTF.

The chain uses TRBV7-9 and TRBJ1-1; TRBD1 matches at 7 bases. Germline V gives CDR1 SEHNR, CDR2 FQNEAQ (reference sequence). The CDR3 is 17 residues long. V trimming: 4 bases; J trimming: 7 bases; junction bases outside the gene matches: 18. The CDR3 DNA reads TGTGCCAGCAGCTCGGGCCTGACAGGGTCGGGTTGGAATGAAGCTTTCTTT. Translated: CASSSGLTGSGWNEAFF. Full variable domain (rest looked up from reference TRBV7-9 and TRBJ1-1): DTGVSQNPRHKITKRGQNVTFRCDPISEHNRLYWYRQTLGQGPEFLTYFQNEAQLEKSRLLSDRFSAERPKGSFSTLEIQRTEQGDSAMYLCASSSGLTGSGWNEAFFGQGTRLTVV.

The genes are TRBV7-9 and TRBJ2-7; 10 positions match TRBD1. CDR1 and CDR2 (germline): SEHNR, FQNEAQ (reference sequence). The V and J ends lost 6 bases and 5 bases, in that order; junction bases with no gene match: 10. The length of the CDR3 is 15 residues. CDR3 region: CASSSGTGAVNEQYF. The CDR3, as DNA: TGTGCCAGCAGTTCAGGGACAGGGGCGGTTAACGAGCAGTACTTC. The complete variable domain, with remaining parts taken from reference TRBV7-9 and TRBJ2-7, reads DTGVSQNPRHKITKRGQNVTFRCDPISEHNRLYWYRQTLGQGPEFLTYFQNEAQLEKSRLLSDRFSAERPKGSFSTLEIQRTEQGDSAMYLCASSSGTGAVNEQYFGPGTRLTVT.

V gene TRBV7-8 combines with J gene TRBJ2-5, with D unclear. Germline V gene data show CDR1 as SGHVS and CDR2 as FQNEAQ. The CDR3 covers 14 residues. Trimming removed 2 bases from V and 1 base from J, with 8 bases in between. CDR3 nucleotides: TGTGCCAGCAGCTTAACACGGAGCCAAGAGACCCAGTACTTC. Residues: CASSLTRSQETQYF.

This chain joins TRBV7-9 and TRBJ1-4, with TRBD1 matching over 8 bases. Germline V gene sequence: CDR1 SEHNR, CDR2 FQNEAQ (reference sequence). The CDR3 sequence is 14 residues long. V was clipped by 6 bases and J by 8 bases; unmatched bases: 8. This CDR3 reads CASRGTGLGEKLFF. In DNA, the CDR3 is TGTGCCAGCAGAGGGACAGGTCTAGGCGAAAAACTGTTTTTT.

V gene TRBV30 combines with J gene TRBJ2-7; tentatively, D is TRBD1 (5 bases). Trimming shortened V by 0 bases and J by 6 bases, and 9 bases separated the two germline ends. The CDR3 sequence is 12 residues long. CDR1 and CDR2 from the germline V gene are GTSNPN and SVGIG (reference sequence). CDR3 sequence (DNA): TGTGCCTGGAGTGTACTGGGGCGCGAGCAGTACTTC. Translating gives CAWSVLGREQYF. Full variable domain (remainder filled in from reference TRBV30 and TRBJ2-7): SQTIHQWPATLVQPVGSPLSLECTVEGTSNPNLYWYRQAAGRGLQLLFYSVGIGQISSEVPQNLSASRPQDRQFILSSKKLLLSDSGFYLCAWSVLGREQYFGPGTRLTVT.

The genes are TRBV27 and TRBJ1-2; 10 bases align to TRBD1. The V segment lost 4 bases and the J segment 9 bases; nucleotides outside the gene matches: 11. Per germline, CDR1 MNHEY and CDR2 SMNVEV (reference sequence). CDR3 length: 15 amino acids. The DNA for the CDR3 is TGTGCCAGCAGTTCTTTTTCGGGACAGGGGAGCCGCTACACCTTC. Translating it yields CASSSFSGQGSRYTF.

This chain connects TRBV27 to TRBJ2-1, with D perhaps matching TRBD2 (5 bases). This CDR3 is 18 amino acids long. The V gene lost 5 bases and the J gene lost 0 bases, with 20 bases spanning the gap. In germline, CDR1 is MNHEY, CDR2 SMNVEV (reference sequence). The CDR3: CASSPLFRLSHSYNEQFF. CDR3 DNA: TGTGCCAGCAGTCCGCTCTTTCGACTATCCCACTCCTACAATGAGCAGTTCTTC.

This chain joins TRBV6-1 and TRBJ1-4; 7 bases are shared with TRBD1. Germline V gene lookup returns CDR1 MNHNS and CDR2 SASEGT. The CDR3 has 14 amino acids. Germline trimming cut 4 bases from V and 6 bases from J; bases unmatched to any gene: 5. CDR3 residues: CASSVLGQDEKLFF. The DNA of the CDR3 is TGTGCCAGCAGTGTTCTAGGACAGGATGAAAAACTGTTTTTT.

V usage is TRBV7-2 and J usage is TRBJ2-7, with 8 positions matching TRBD1. The V segment lost 5 bases and the J segment 4 bases; nucleotides outside the gene matches: 7. CDR1 and CDR2 (germline): SGHTA, FQGNSA. The CDR3 consists of 14 residues. The CDR3 reads CASSPGQGLYEQYF. The DNA of the CDR3 is TGTGCCAGCAGCCCAGGACAGGGATTATACGAGCAGTACTTC.

This chain uses TRBV2 with TRBJ2-2; D is unclear. The CDR3 consists of 12 residues. Germline V gene lookup returns CDR1 SNHLY and CDR2 FYNNEI. The V gene lost 8 bases and the J gene lost 3 bases, with 7 bases spanning the gap. CDR3 loop: CASRSDTGELFF. Written as DNA, the CDR3 is TGTGCCAGCCGGTCGGACACCGGGGAGCTGTTTTTT. Based on the CDR3 plus reference TRBV2 and TRBJ2-2, the full variable domain is EPEVTQTPSHQVTQMGQEVILRCVPISNHLYFYWYRQILGQKVEFLVSFYNNEISEKSEIFDDQFSVERPDGSNFTLKIRSTKLEDSAMYFCASRSDTGELFFGEGSRLTVL.

This sequence joins TRBV6-1 and TRBJ1-2; TRBD1 is a possible D gene (5 bases). Per germline, CDR1 MNHNS and CDR2 SASEGT. The CDR3 consists of 15 residues. The ends were cut back, 2 bases at V and 4 bases at J, with 14 bases in the middle. CDR3 sequence: CASSESGRPIYGYTF. For the CDR3, the DNA is TGTGCCAGCAGTGAATCAGGGAGGCCAATCTATGGCTACACCTTC.

The chain combines TRBV27 with TRBJ1-2, with D perhaps TRBD1 (5 bases). V was cut by 6 bases and J by 4 bases, with 15 bases left in between. There are 14 residues in the CDR3. The germline V gene encodes CDR1 MNHEY and CDR2 SMNVEV (reference sequence). CDR3 protein: CASRPLTGGYGYTF. The DNA for the CDR3 is TGTGCCAGCAGACCCTTAACGGGGGGCTATGGCTACACCTTC.

The CDR3 is CASRRLAGGYYEQYF. The CDR3, as DNA: TGTGCCAGCAGAAGACTAGCGGGGGGATACTACGAGCAGTACTTC. The rearrangement uses TRBV6-6 and TRBJ2-7; TRBD2 matches 13 bases. Trimming cost V 6 bases and J 3 bases; bases outside gene matches: 5. The germline gives CDR1 MNHNY, CDR2 SVGAGI (reference sequence). The CDR3 has 15 amino acids.

The chain links TRBV1 to TRBJ2-7; no check of the table's D call, TRBD2, against the DNA was made. TRBV1 is listed as a pseudogene. The CDR3 covers 16 residues. The CDR3 DNA follows: TGCACCAGCAGCTCCACCTCTAGCGGGAGGTCCTACGAGCAGTACTTC. It yields the protein CTSSSTSSGRSYEQYF.

This rearrangement joins TRBV18 to TRBJ2-1; D is possibly TRBD1 (6 bases). The CDR3 extends over 18 amino acids. CDR1 and CDR2 (germline): KGHSH, LQKENI. Between the trimmed V and J ends, which lost 4 bases and 2 bases, there was a span of 21 bases. This CDR3 reads CASSLGAPDLLAYNEQFF. In DNA form, the CDR3 reads TGTGCCAGCTCACTGGGGGCGCCGGATTTATTGGCCTACAATGAGCAGTTCTTC.

The chain couples TRBV4-1 to TRBJ2-3; TRBD2 matches 13 bases. J gave up 2 bases and V 0 bases, and 2 bases lay outside the gene matches. The V gene's germline CDR1 is MGHRA and CDR2 YSYEKL. The CDR3 has 17 residues. The DNA for the CDR3 is TGCGCCAGCAGCCAAGATGGACTAGCGGGGGTCACAGATACGCAGTATTTT. This sequence encodes CASSQDGLAGVTDTQYF.

The chain combines TRBV11-2 with TRBJ1-1, with D perhaps TRBD1 (6 bases). This CDR3 has 17 residues. V was clipped by 5 bases and J by 1 base, with 20 bases between them. Germline CDR1 is SGHAT and CDR2 is FQNNGV. The CDR3 here is CASSPRDRGLTNTEAFF. The CDR3 coding sequence is TGTGCCAGCAGCCCGAGGGATAGGGGGTTAACGAACACTGAAGCTTTCTTT.

The gene calls are TRBV5-6 and TRBJ1-6, with D tentatively TRBD1 (6 bases). Per germline, CDR1 SGHDT and CDR2 YYEEEE. Trimming took off 5 bases at V and 7 bases at J, with 19 bases between the two ends. CDR3 size: 16 residues. Written as DNA, the CDR3 is TGTGCCAGCAGTTACAGTTCAACAGGGTTCAATTCACCCCTCCACTTT. It codes for CASSYSSTGFNSPLHF. Drawing the rest from reference TRBV5-6 and TRBJ1-6, the complete variable domain is DAGVTQSPTHLIKTRGQQVTLRCSPKSGHDTVSWYQQALGQGPQFIFQYYEEEERQRGNFPDRFSGHQFPNYSSELNVNALLLGDSALYLCASSYSSTGFNSPLHFGNGTRLTVT.

The CDR3 coding sequence is TGTGCCAGCAGTGGATCGGTGGAGGCGGGAGGGCCTAGGAGTGAGCAGTTCTTC. Translation gives CASSGSVEAGGPRSEQFF. The chain couples TRBV2 to TRBJ2-1; 9 bases agree with TRBD2. The CDR3 runs 18 residues. Germline CDR1 reads SNHLY; CDR2 reads FYNNEI. The ends lost 4 bases at V and 9 bases at J; junction bases unmatched: 19. Full variable domain (outside the CDR3, taken from reference TRBV2 and TRBJ2-1): EPEVTQTPSHQVTQMGQEVILRCVPISNHLYFYWYRQILGQKVEFLVSFYNNEISEKSEIFDDQFSVERPDGSNFTLKIRSTKLEDSAMYFCASSGSVEAGGPRSEQFFGPGTRLTVL.

The DNA for the CDR3 is TGTGCCAGCAGCTCTTATACTAGCGGGAGAAAAAATGAGCAGTTCTTC. Translation gives CASSSYTSGRKNEQFF. V and J are TRBV5-4 and TRBJ2-1; TRBD2 matches at 11 bases. The germline V gene has CDR1 SGHNT and CDR2 YYREEE (reference sequence). J was trimmed by 7 bases and V by 3 bases; bases with no gene match: 9. CDR3 length: 16 residues. Based on the CDR3 plus reference TRBV5-4 and TRBJ2-1, the full variable domain is ETGVTQSPTHLIKTRGQQVTLRCSSQSGHNTVSWYQQALGQGPQFIFQYYREEENGRGNFPPRFSGLQFPNYSSELNVNALELDDSALYLCASSSYTSGRKNEQFFGPGTRLTVL.

J is TRBJ1-1 and V is TRBV19; D gene unclear. The ends were cut back, 7 bases at V and 3 bases at J, with 6 bases in the middle. This CDR3 is built from 11 residues. Per the germline V gene, CDR1 is LNHDA and CDR2 is SQIVND (reference sequence). The CDR3 DNA reads as TGTGCCAGTATGTCCTACACTGAAGCTTTCTTT. It is translated as CASMSYTEAFF.

The chain carries TRBV18 and TRBJ1-3; D is uncertain. Germline assignment: CDR1 KGHSH and CDR2 LQKENI. CDR3 length equals 14 residues. V was pared by 6 bases and J by 1 base, with 10 bases between. The CDR3 spells CASSPASSGNTIYF. CDR3 sequence (DNA): TGTGCCAGCTCCCCCGCGAGTTCTGGAAACACCATATATTTT.

The chain has TRBV19 and TRBJ2-7, with TRBD2 matching 7 bases. V lost 2 bases and J lost 3; bases outside the gene matches: 7. The CDR3 extends over 15 amino acids. CDR1 is LNHDA, CDR2 SQIVND, per germline (reference sequence). This chain's CDR3 is CASSIREGEVYEQYF. Here the CDR3 DNA reads TGTGCCAGTAGTATAAGGGAGGGCGAGGTCTACGAGCAGTACTTC.